These 27 T cell receptor beta chains were sequenced from one sample in a study of T cell changes during pregnancy in multiple sclerosis. Repertoires were generated with immunoSEQ multiplex PCR, while TCRdb's copy carries only in-frame clones and drops some. The sample holds roughly 11,000 clones, about four fifths seen once. The specimen comprised CD8+ T cells from peripheral blood mononuclear cells, sampled after pregnancy. Receptors originate from a female donor in good health, enrolled as a control in a pregnancy study.

This rearrangement joins TRBV6-1 to TRBJ2-7, with 12 bases aligning to TRBD1. CDR1 is MNHNS, CDR2 SASEGT, per germline. The trim removed 4 bases at V and 6 bases at J, leaving 7 bases unmatched. The CDR3 is 15 amino acids. Here the CDR3 reads CASSVGGTGGSEQYF. The CDR3 DNA sequence: TGTGCCAGCAGTGTGGGGGGGACAGGGGGCAGCGAGCAGTACTTC.

This sequence joins TRBV7-9 and TRBJ1-1, with no clear D. The V end lost 4 bases, the J end lost 6 bases, and 9 bases lay between the germline ends. Germline V gene lookup returns CDR1 SEHNR and CDR2 FQNEAQ (reference sequence). The CDR3 is made up of 12 amino acids. CDR3 in amino acids: CASSWSGSEAFF. The CDR3 DNA is TGTGCCAGCAGCTGGTCCGGGTCTGAAGCTTTCTTT.

The chain employs TRBV29-1 and TRBJ2-5; 7 bases align to TRBD2. Matching the DNA end better, TRBJ2-7 makes the J call doubtful. Germline CDR1 and CDR2: SQVTM and ANQGSEA. CDR3 length equals 11 residues. As DNA, the CDR3 is TGCAGCGTCCAGCGGGACTACGAGCAGTACTTC. Its translation is CSVQRDYEQYF.

The chain is built from TRBV4-2 and TRBJ2-3; D is perhaps TRBD2 (5 bases). V lost 1 base and J 2 bases, leaving 10 bases between the germline ends. CDR1 is LGHNA and CDR2 is YNFKEQ in the germline V gene. The CDR3 is 15 residues long. The CDR3 region is CASSQGFGLTDTQYF. Here the CDR3 DNA reads TGTGCCAGCAGCCAAGGTTTTGGACTCACAGATACGCAGTATTTT.

The genes are TRBV7-6 and TRBJ2-2, with TRBD1 as a possible D gene (6 bases). Between the trimmed V and J ends, which lost 2 bases and 1 base, there was a span of 14 bases. The germline V gene has CDR1 SGHVS and CDR2 FNYEAQ. The CDR3 length is 17 residues. For the CDR3, the DNA is TGTGCCAGCAGCTTAAGCCCACCGGGACAGAACACCGGGGAGCTGTTTTTT. Residues: CASSLSPPGQNTGELFF.

The chain links TRBV2 to TRBJ1-2, with a tentative D call TRBD1 (5 bases). Per germline, CDR1 SNHLY and CDR2 FYNNEI. Trimming took 1 base from V and 5 from J, leaving 8 bases between them. The CDR3 contains 13 residues. The CDR3 DNA reads TGTGCCAGCAGTGAAGTGGGGCCGTATGGCTACACCTTC. Its translation: CASSEVGPYGYTF.

This chain joins TRBV19 and TRBJ1-2, with D perhaps TRBD1 (6 bases). Germline CDR1 reads LNHDA; CDR2 reads SQIVND (reference sequence). The CDR3 loop spans 14 amino acids. V lost 3 bases and J 4 bases, leaving 12 bases between the germline ends. CDR3 residues: CASSISTGGYGYTF. In DNA form, the CDR3 reads TGTGCCAGTAGTATTTCGACAGGAGGCTATGGCTACACCTTC.

The CDR3 coding sequence is TGTGCCAGTAGTTCCTACGTTTGGGACAGGGCTGCCGGGGAGCTGTTTTTT. This encodes CASSSYVWDRAAGELFF. V usage is TRBV19 and J usage is TRBJ2-2, with 9 positions matching TRBD1. After removal of 5 bases from V and 6 bases from J, the junction contained 13 bases not matched to a gene. The CDR3 is 17 residues long. CDR1 and CDR2 from the germline V gene are LNHDA and SQIVND (reference sequence).

The rearrangement uses TRBV6-4 and TRBJ2-3; possible D gene TRBD2, 6 bases. V lost 3 bases, J lost 3 bases, and 13 bases lay in between. The CDR3 extends over 15 amino acids. Germline assignment: CDR1 MRHNA and CDR2 SNTAGT. CDR3 region: CASSEAGGATDTQYF. The CDR3 DNA sequence: TGTGCCAGCAGTGAAGCGGGTGGCGCTACAGATACGCAGTATTTT.

This chain connects TRBV5-4 to TRBJ2-7; weak D call: TRBD2 (6 bases). Germline V gene lookup returns CDR1 SGHNT and CDR2 YYREEE (reference sequence). This CDR3 comprises 14 residues. Trimming shortened V by 0 bases and J by 3 bases, and 10 bases separated the two germline ends. The CDR3 sequence: CASSLAGLLYEQYF. CDR3 coding DNA: TGTGCCAGCAGCTTGGCGGGACTCCTCTACGAGCAGTACTTC. The complete variable domain, with remaining parts taken from reference TRBV5-4 and TRBJ2-7, reads ETGVTQSPTHLIKTRGQQVTLRCSSQSGHNTVSWYQQALGQGPQFIFQYYREEENGRGNFPPRFSGLQFPNYSSELNVNALELDDSALYLCASSLAGLLYEQYFGPGTRLTVT.

The J gene is TRBJ2-3, the V gene TRBV6-4, with TRBD2 matching over 13 bases. Germline V gives CDR1 MRHNA, CDR2 SNTAGT. V was pared by 4 bases and J by 5 bases, with 0 bases of the junction left unmatched. The CDR3 spans 14 residues. CDR3 sequence reads: CASSGTSGGDTQYF. CDR3 coding DNA: TGTGCCAGCAGTGGGACTAGCGGGGGAGATACGCAGTATTTT.

This clone rates as large (0.1 to 1%). The chain links TRBV28 to TRBJ1-1; D is possibly TRBD1 (5 bases). Deletions cut 2 bases from V and 3 bases from J, with 13 bases between. Germline CDR1 MDHEN, CDR2 SYDVKM. CDR3 size: 15 residues. CDR3: CASSLLQGMDTEAFF. DNA for the CDR3: TGTGCCAGCAGTTTACTTCAGGGAATGGACACTGAAGCTTTCTTT.

The chain combines TRBV10-3 with TRBJ1-1, with D possibly being TRBD1 (5 bases). CDR3 size: 12 residues. Trimming pared 6 bases from V and 1 base from J, leaving 6 bases between. CDR1 and CDR2 (germline): ENHRY, SYGVKD. The CDR3 sequence: CAIRQGNTEAFF. Written as DNA, the CDR3 is TGTGCCATCAGGCAGGGGAACACTGAAGCTTTCTTT.

The rearrangement uses TRBV15 and TRBJ2-6; the match to TRBD2 covers 7 bases. V gave up 2 bases and J gave up 0 bases; unmatched junction bases: 4. The germline V gene encodes CDR1 LNHNV and CDR2 YYDKDF (reference sequence). The CDR3 is 17 amino acids. The CDR3 spells CATSRTSVSSGANVLTF. The CDR3, as DNA: TGTGCCACCAGCAGAACTAGCGTTAGCTCTGGGGCCAACGTCCTGACTTTC.

The V gene is TRBV29-1, the J gene TRBJ1-2, with no clear D. V lost 5 bases to trimming and J lost 3 bases, with 10 bases between them. Per the germline V gene, CDR1 is SQVTM and CDR2 is ANQGSEA. The CDR3 runs to 12 residues. The CDR3 region is CSVLEADYGYTF. In nucleotides, the CDR3 is TGCAGCGTTTTGGAGGCCGACTATGGCTACACCTTC.

This clone is medium-sized. The chain recombines TRBV19 with TRBJ2-5; TRBD2 agrees at 12 bases. Germline assignment: CDR1 LNHDA and CDR2 SQIVND (reference sequence). The CDR3 is 15 amino acids. The V segment lost 5 bases and the J segment 5 bases; nucleotides outside the gene matches: 6. Here the CDR3 DNA reads TGTGCCAGTAGTGCGACTAGCGGGAGCTACGAGACCCAGTACTTC. Translating it yields CASSATSGSYETQYF.

This chain uses TRBV15 with TRBJ2-7; D is possibly TRBD1 (6 bases). CDR1 LNHNV and CDR2 YYDKDF come from the germline V gene (reference sequence). The CDR3 spans 15 residues. Deletions cut 1 base from V and 6 bases from J, with 16 bases between. The CDR3 DNA follows: TGTGCCACCAGCAGAGCCCGGGACACGCCCTTCGAGCAGTACTTC. Encoded protein: CATSRARDTPFEQYF.

The chain employs TRBV4-2 and TRBJ2-2; 9 nucleotides agree with TRBD2. There are 16 residues in the CDR3. V dropped 0 bases and J dropped 8; count of bases not matched to a gene: 7. CDR1 is LGHNA, CDR2 YNFKEQ, per germline. The CDR3 DNA is TGTGCCAGCAGCCAAGATTGGCTAGCGGGGACGGGGGAGCTGTTTTTT. This gives the protein CASSQDWLAGTGELFF.

V and J are TRBV7-9 and TRBJ2-1, with 8 bases that match TRBD1. Per germline, CDR1 SEHNR and CDR2 FQNEAQ (reference sequence). The ends lost 2 bases at V and 6 bases at J; junction bases unmatched: 6. The CDR3 extends over 15 amino acids. CDR3 DNA sequence: TGTGCCAGCAGCTTACTCCCCGGACAGGGCAATGAGCAGTTCTTC. It codes for CASSLLPGQGNEQFF.

The chain employs TRBV11-3 and TRBJ1-6, with D possibly being TRBD1 (5 bases). Trimming stripped 3 bases from V and 9 bases from J, with 18 bases between. This CDR3 comprises 16 residues. Germline V gives CDR1 SGHNT, CDR2 YENEEA. The CDR3: CASSFNRTPRGSPLHF. CDR3 nucleotide sequence: TGTGCCAGCAGCTTTAACAGGACACCACGAGGTTCACCCCTCCACTTT.

The chain is built from TRBV4-3 and TRBJ1-2; 9 positions match TRBD1. The germline V gene has CDR1 LGHNA and CDR2 YSLEER. CDR3 length: 13 amino acids. V lost 4 bases to trimming and J lost 7 bases; unmatched junction nucleotides: 4. The CDR3 sequence is CASSLQGAAGYTF. The CDR3 DNA reads TGCGCCAGCAGCCTACAGGGGGCGGCTGGCTACACCTTC.

The chain combines TRBV14 with TRBJ2-1; tentatively, D is TRBD2 (5 bases). Looked up from germline, CDR1 is SGHDN and CDR2 is FVKESK. This CDR3 has 15 residues. The ends were cut back, 4 bases at V and 2 bases at J, with 12 bases in the middle. The CDR3 is CASSLGLPPYNEQFF. CDR3 sequence (DNA): TGTGCCAGCAGCCTCGGACTGCCCCCCTACAATGAGCAGTTCTTC.

The V gene is TRBV12-5, the J gene TRBJ1-1, with 7 bases aligning to TRBD1. The CDR3 is 20 amino acids. Germline lookup yields CDR1 LGHNT and CDR2 FRNRAP. J gave up 0 bases and V 3 bases, and 19 bases lay outside the gene matches. DNA for the CDR3: TGTGCTAGTGGTTTTCTCGTAAAAGTGCAGGACAGGCTTTTGAACACTGAAGCTTTCTTT. Translating it yields CASGFLVKVQDRLLNTEAFF. Full variable domain (missing parts from reference TRBV12-5 and TRBJ1-1): DARVTQTPRHKVTEMGQEVTMRCQPILGHNTVFWYRQTMMQGLELLAYFRNRAPLDDSGMPKDRFSAEMPDATLATLKIQPSEPRDSAVYFCASGFLVKVQDRLLNTEAFFGQGTRLTVV.

The sample holds a few counts of this clone. The J gene is TRBJ2-2, the V gene TRBV9; a weak D match, TRBD2 (6 bases). V was cut by 2 bases and J by 1 base, with 9 bases left in between. This CDR3 has 15 amino acids. Germline loops: CDR1 SGDLS, CDR2 YYNGEE. The chain's CDR3 is CASSVTSLNTGELFF. The CDR3, as DNA: TGTGCCAGCAGCGTCACTAGCCTGAACACCGGGGAGCTGTTTTTT.

This sequence joins TRBV5-1 and TRBJ1-1; possibly TRBD1 for D (5 bases). V lost 2 bases and J 1 base, leaving 9 bases between the germline ends. The CDR3 sequence is 14 residues long. Germline-derived CDR1 and CDR2 are SGHRS and YFSETQ. The CDR3 reads CASSFGGSNTEAFF. CDR3 DNA: TGCGCCAGCAGCTTCGGGGGTTCGAACACTGAAGCTTTCTTT. The entire variable domain, with the rest obtained from reference TRBV5-1 and TRBJ1-1, is as follows: KAGVTQTPRYLIKTRGQQVTLSCSPISGHRSVSWYQQTPGQGLQFLFEYFSETQRNKGNFPGRFSGRQFSNSRSEMNVSTLELGDSALYLCASSFGGSNTEAFFGQGTRLTVV.

The chain is built from TRBV19 and TRBJ2-1; D gene ambiguous. The CDR3 sequence is 13 residues long. CDR1 and CDR2 (germline): LNHDA, SQIVND (reference sequence). The V end was cut by 0 bases, the J end by 4 bases, with 4 bases between. This CDR3 is CASSIDVYNEQFF. CDR3 nucleotides: TGTGCCAGTAGTATAGACGTGTACAATGAGCAGTTCTTC.

The chain employs TRBV9 and TRBJ2-5; perhaps TRBD1 as D (5 bases). This CDR3 comprises 13 residues. Germline V gene sequence: CDR1 SGDLS, CDR2 YYNGEE. In DNA, the CDR3 is TGTGCTCGGGCAGGGCGAGACGGGGAGACCCAGTACTTC. Its translation: CARAGRDGETQYF.